The clone carrying this T cell receptor (beta chain) was counted between two and nine times. Original analysis: Amplification with reference gene primers provided the estimates of nucleated cell counts. This table comes from immunoSEQ multiplex PCR, and its TCRdb copy is limited to in-frame clones, with some not included. V and J calls and clone size follow that table, whereas D and trimming were derived from the DNA. There are around 63,000 clones in the sample; roughly 80% occur only once, and about 16% lies in the top ten. The data belong to a study of blood T cell repertoires in COVID-19. At the level of the study: Italy, Spain and the United States were the sources of the convalescent and acute COVID-19 samples. Sources were T cells, B-cell-depleted T cells, or PBMCs; the material itself was cDNA or gDNA.

Seattle-derived patients entered the study during active infection and were followed longitudinally. The CDR3 is 13 amino acids. Per the germline V gene, CDR1 is WSHSY and CDR2 is SAAADI. Trimming stripped 2 bases from V and 5 bases from J, with 10 bases between. The TCR originated in a man aged 60 to 69 with COVID-19, enrolled during active disease. The chain uses TRBV10-2 and TRBJ2-7, with TRBD1 as a possible D gene (6 bases). The sample comprised peripheral blood. This CDR3 reads CASSEGQGNEQYF. The CDR3 nucleotides read TGCGCCAGCAGTGAGGGGCAGGGGAACGAGCAGTACTTC.